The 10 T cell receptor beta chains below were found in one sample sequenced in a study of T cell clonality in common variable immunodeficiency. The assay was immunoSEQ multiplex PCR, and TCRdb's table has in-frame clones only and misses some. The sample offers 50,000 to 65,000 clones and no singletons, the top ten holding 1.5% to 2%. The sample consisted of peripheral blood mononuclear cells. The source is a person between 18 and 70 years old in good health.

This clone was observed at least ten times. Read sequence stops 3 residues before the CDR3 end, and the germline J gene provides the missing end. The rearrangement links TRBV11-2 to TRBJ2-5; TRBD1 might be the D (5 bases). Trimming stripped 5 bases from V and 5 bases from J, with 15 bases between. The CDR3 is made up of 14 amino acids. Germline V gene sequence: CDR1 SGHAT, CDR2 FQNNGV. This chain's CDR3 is CASSDQGARETQYF. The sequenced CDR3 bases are TGTGCCAGCAGCGACCAGGGCGCGCGGGAGACC.

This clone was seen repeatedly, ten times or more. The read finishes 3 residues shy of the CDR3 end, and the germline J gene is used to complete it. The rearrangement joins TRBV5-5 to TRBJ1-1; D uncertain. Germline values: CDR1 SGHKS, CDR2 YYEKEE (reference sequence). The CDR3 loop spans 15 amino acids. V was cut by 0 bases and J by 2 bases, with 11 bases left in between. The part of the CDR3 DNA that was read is TGTGCCAGCAGCTTGGGTCCAGGTCTTAACACTGAA. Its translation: CASSLGPGLNTE. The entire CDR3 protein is CASSLGPGLNTEAFF.

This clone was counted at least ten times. The CDR3 sequence is CSAPNTSGNSYEQYF. CDR3 DNA, as far as it was read: TGCAGTGCTCCGAACACTAGCGGGAACTCCTACGAG. The chain has TRBV20-1 and TRBJ2-7, with 10 bases that match TRBD2. The DNA ends 3 residues before the CDR3 does, and the rest of the CDR3 is filled in from the germline J gene. This CDR3 spans 15 amino acids. Germline V gene data show CDR1 as DFQATT and CDR2 as SNEGSKA (reference sequence). V lost 5 bases and J lost 0; bases outside the gene matches: 7.

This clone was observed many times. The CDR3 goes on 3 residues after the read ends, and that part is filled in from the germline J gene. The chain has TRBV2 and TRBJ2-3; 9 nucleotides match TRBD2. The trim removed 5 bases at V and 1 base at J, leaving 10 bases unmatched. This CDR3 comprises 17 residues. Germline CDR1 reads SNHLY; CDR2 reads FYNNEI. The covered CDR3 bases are TGTGCCAGCAGTCGAAGACCTAGCGGGGCAGGCACAGATACG. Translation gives CASSRRPSGAGTDT. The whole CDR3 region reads CASSRRPSGAGTDTQYF.

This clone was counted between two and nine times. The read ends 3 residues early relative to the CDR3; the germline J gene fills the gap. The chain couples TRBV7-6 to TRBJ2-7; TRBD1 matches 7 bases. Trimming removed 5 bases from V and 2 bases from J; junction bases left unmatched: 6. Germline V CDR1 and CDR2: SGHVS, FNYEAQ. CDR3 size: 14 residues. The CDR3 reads CASSIWTGTYEQYF. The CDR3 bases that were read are TGTGCCAGCAGCATATGGACAGGAACCTACGAG.

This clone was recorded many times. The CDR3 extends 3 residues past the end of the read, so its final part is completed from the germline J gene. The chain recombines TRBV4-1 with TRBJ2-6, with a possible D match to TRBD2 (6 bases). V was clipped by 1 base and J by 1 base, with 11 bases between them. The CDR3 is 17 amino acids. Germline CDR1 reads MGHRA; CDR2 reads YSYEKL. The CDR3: CASSQGRGKSGANVLTF. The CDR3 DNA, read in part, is TGCGCCAGCAGCCAAGGGAGGGGAAAGTCTGGGGCCAACGTC.

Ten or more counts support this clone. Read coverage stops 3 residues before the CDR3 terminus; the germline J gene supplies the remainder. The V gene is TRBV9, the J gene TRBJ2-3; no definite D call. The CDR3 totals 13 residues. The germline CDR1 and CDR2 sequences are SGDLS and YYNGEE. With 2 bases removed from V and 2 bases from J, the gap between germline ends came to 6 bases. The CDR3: CASSVQITDTQYF. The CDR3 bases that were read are TGTGCCAGCAGCGTCCAGATCACAGATACG.

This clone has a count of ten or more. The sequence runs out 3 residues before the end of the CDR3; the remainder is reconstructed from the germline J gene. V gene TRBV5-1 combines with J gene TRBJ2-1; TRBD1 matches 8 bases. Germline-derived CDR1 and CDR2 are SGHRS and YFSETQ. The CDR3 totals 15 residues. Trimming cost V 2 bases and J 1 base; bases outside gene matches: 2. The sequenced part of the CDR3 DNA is TGCGCCAGCAGCTTCACAGGGGGTTCCTACAATGAG. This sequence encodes CASSFTGGSYNE. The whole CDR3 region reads CASSFTGGSYNEQFF.

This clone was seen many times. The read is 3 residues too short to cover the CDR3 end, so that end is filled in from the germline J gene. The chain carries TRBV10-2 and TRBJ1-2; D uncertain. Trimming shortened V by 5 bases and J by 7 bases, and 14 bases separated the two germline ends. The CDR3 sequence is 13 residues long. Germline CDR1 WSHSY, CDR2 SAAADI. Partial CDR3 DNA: TGCGCCAGCAGTTCCGGCGAAGAGCGTGGC. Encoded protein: CASSSGEERG. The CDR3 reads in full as CASSSGEERGYTF.

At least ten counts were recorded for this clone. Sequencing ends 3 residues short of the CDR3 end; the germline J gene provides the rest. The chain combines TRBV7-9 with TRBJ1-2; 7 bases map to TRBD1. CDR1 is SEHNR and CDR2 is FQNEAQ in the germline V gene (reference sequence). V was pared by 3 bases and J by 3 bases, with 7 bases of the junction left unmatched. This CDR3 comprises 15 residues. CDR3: CASSFITGTDYGYTF. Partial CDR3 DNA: TGTGCCAGCAGCTTCATCACAGGGACAGACTATGGC.